Detailed here is one T cell receptor (beta chain). Germline values: CDR1 LNHDA, CDR2 SQIVND (reference sequence). The V and J ends lost 2 bases and 13 bases, in that order; junction bases with no gene match: 2. The CDR3 spans 12 residues. The data derive from a study of cytomegalovirus exposure and HLA in healthy donors. Some clones are missing from TCRdb's copy, which holds only in-frame ones; the method was immunoSEQ multiplex PCR. The sample carries 150,000 to 200,000 clones, 84% recorded once. The V and J genes are TRBV19 and TRBJ2-1, with 10 bases aligning to TRBD2. The sequencing input was PBMCs. The clonotype originates from a man aged 18 to 30 in good health and CMV-seropositive. The CDR3 loop is CASSITSGDQFF. The CDR3 DNA is TGTGCCAGTAGTATAACTAGCGGGGATCAGTTCTTC.